This TCR beta chain emerged from a study of PD-1 blockade in classical Hodgkin lymphoma. V lost 4 bases and J lost 2, with 15 bases in between. The CDR3 covers 15 residues. Germline V lookup: CDR1 SGHRS, CDR2 YFSETQ. Brentuximab vedotin exposure varied, and every patient relapsed after autologous stem cell transplantation. The protocol was immunoSEQ multiplex PCR, while the TCRdb copy is restricted to in-frame clones and leaves out a portion. This table has about 99,000 clones, roughly 79% appearing once. The input for sequencing was peripheral blood mononuclear cells (PBMCs), taken before the second cycle of nivolumab. The rearrangement joins TRBV5-1 to TRBJ2-5, with D uncertain. The receptor comes from a human donor with classical Hodgkin lymphoma. For the CDR3, the DNA is TGCGCCAGCAGCCGCCCCCAGACCCCACAAGAGACCCAGTACTTC. Its protein product is CASSRPQTPQETQYF. Supplemented by reference TRBV5-1 and TRBJ2-5, the full variable domain reads KAGVTQTPRYLIKTRGQQVTLSCSPISGHRSVSWYQQTPGQGLQFLFEYFSETQRNKGNFPGRFSGRQFSNSRSEMNVSTLELGDSALYLCASSRPQTPQETQYFGPGTRLLVL.